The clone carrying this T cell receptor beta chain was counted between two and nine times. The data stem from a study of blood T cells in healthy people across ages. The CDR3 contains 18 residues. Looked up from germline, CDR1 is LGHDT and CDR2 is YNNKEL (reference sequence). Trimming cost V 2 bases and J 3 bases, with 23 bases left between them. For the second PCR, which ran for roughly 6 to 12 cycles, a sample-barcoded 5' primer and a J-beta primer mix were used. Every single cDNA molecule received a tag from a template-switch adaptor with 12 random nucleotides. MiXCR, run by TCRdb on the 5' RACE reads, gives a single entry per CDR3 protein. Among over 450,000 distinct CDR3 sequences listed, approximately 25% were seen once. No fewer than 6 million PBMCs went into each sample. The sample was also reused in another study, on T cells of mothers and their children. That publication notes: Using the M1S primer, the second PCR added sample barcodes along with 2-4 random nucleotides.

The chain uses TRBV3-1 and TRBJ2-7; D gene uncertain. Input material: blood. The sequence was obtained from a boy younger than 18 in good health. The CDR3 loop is CASSQMALPNDGDYEQYF. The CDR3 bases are TGTGCCAGCAGCCAAATGGCCTTACCCAACGATGGCGACTACGAGCAGTACTTC.